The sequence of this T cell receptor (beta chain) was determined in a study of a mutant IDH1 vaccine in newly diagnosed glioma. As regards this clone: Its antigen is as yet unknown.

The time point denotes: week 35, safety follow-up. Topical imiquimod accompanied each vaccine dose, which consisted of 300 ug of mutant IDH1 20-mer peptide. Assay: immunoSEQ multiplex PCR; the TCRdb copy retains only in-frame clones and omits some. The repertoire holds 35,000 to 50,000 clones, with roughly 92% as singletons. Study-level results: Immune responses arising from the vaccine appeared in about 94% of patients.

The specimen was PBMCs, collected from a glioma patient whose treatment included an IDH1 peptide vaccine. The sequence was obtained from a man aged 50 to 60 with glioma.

The CDR3 bases are TGTGCCAGCTCACCAGGACAGGGAGACTATGGCTACACCTTC. It is translated as CASSPGQGDYGYTF. The chain employs TRBV18 and TRBJ1-2; 8 bases fit TRBD1. Per the germline V gene, CDR1 is KGHSH and CDR2 is LQKENI. CDR3 length: 14 amino acids. With V trimmed by 2 bases and J by 3 bases, 2 bases remained unmatched.